This T cell receptor beta chain was identified in a study of T cells after yellow fever vaccination. TCRdb ran MiXCR on the 5' RACE reads and lists one entry per CDR3 protein. The data hold just under 600,000 distinct CDR3 sequences, with approximately 13% observed a single time. The V gene end was trimmed by 4 bases and the J gene end by 9 bases; junction bases not matched to a gene: 4. Germline V CDR1 and CDR2: LGHDT, YNNKEL (reference sequence). This CDR3 region has 12 residues. The clonotype was recovered from a young man who received the YFV17D yellow fever vaccine. Source: PBMCs, taken on the day of the yellow fever booster vaccination. The rearrangement joins TRBV3-1 to TRBJ1-1; 8 bases agree with TRBD1. For the CDR3, the DNA is TGTGCCAGCAGCCTTGGGACAGGTAAAGCTTTCTTT. It specifies CASSLGTGKAFF.